This T cell receptor beta chain originates from a study of spatial heterogeneity in lung cancer. This clonotype showed up many times. TCR cDNA molecules were tagged individually, and each one carried a unique molecular identifier. TCRdb fed the 5' RACE reads into MiXCR, producing one record per CDR3 protein. The table includes approximately 3,000 distinct CDR3 sequences, approximately 12% detected once. V was pared by 1 base and J by 5 bases, with 8 bases between. Germline-derived CDR1 and CDR2 are SGHTA and FQGNSA. This CDR3 is 13 amino acids long. Described time point: sample taken at primary tumor resection. Extraction of whole RNA from tumor, nontumor lung or frozen PBMC preceded unsorted sequencing. A total of roughly 72 untreated early-stage non-small cell lung cancer patients served as donors.

Sequencing used normal lung tissue next to the tumor, obtained at surgery. The sequence was obtained from a male donor with early-stage non-small cell lung cancer. The gene calls are TRBV7-2 and TRBJ2-5; D gene ambiguous. CDR3 amino acids: CASSLGLWETQYF. The CDR3 DNA reads TGTGCCAGCAGCTTAGGGCTCTGGGAGACCCAGTACTTC.